Listed below are T cell receptor beta chains from one sample, sequenced in a study of blood T cell repertoires in COVID-19. Assay: immunoSEQ multiplex PCR; the TCRdb copy retains only in-frame clones and omits some. In the table there are about 480,000 clones, 85% to 90% of which are singletons. The sequenced material came from peripheral blood. Receptors originate from a woman aged 45-65 years with COVID-19, enrolled during active disease. Both conserved end residues are part of each CDR3. A D gene is named only where the DNA matches it firmly. Clone size appears in some rows only: once, few, many, or a class for an expanded clone.

TGTGCCAGCAGCTTGGGACAGGGGTGGGGCAATGAGCAGTTCTTC,CASSLGQGWGNEQFF,-,TRBD1,15,TRBV11-2,TRBJ2-1
TGTGCCAGTACCATGGACAGTGTCCGGACTGAAGCTTTCTTT,CASTMDSVRTEAFF,-,-,14,TRBV19,TRBJ1-1
TGCGCCAGCAGCAGCACAGGGGGTAGGACAGATACGCAGTATTTT,CASSSTGGRTDTQYF,-,TRBD1,15,TRBV5-1,TRBJ2-3
TGCGCCAGCAGTGACCCCGGGACAGGGTATATCAATGAGCAGTTCTTC,CASSDPGTGYINEQFF,-,TRBD1,16,TRBV10-2,TRBJ2-1
TGTGCCAGTAGCCCCAGGGTGGATGAAAAACTGTTTTTT,CASSPRVDEKLFF,-,-,13,TRBV19,TRBJ1-4
TGCAGTGCTAGTTCGACTAGCGTGCCAGATACGCAGTATTTT,CSASSTSVPDTQYF,-,TRBD2,14,TRBV20-1,TRBJ2-3
TGTGCCAGCAGCCCGTCGTACGAGCAGTACTTC,CASSPSYEQYF,-,-,11,TRBV7-9,TRBJ2-7
TGTGCCAGCAGCCCCCTTACGACGGCGGGACCCTACGAGCAGTACTTC,CASSPLTTAGPYEQYF,-,-,16,TRBV27,TRBJ2-7
TGTGCCAGTAGTATCCAGGGATACACCGGGGAGCTGTTTTTT,CASSIQGYTGELFF,-,-,14,TRBV19,TRBJ2-2
TGTGCCAGCTCACCAACACAGGGGAATGAGCAGTTCTTC,CASSPTQGNEQFF,-,TRBD1,13,TRBV18,TRBJ2-1
TGTGCCAGCAGCGTAGGCGCAGGCCGAGATACGCAGTATTTT,CASSVGAGRDTQYF,-,-,14,TRBV9,TRBJ2-3
TGTGCCAGCAGCCAAGACAGGGGGGACATTCAGTACTTC,CASSQDRGDIQYF,-,TRBD1,13,TRBV11-1,TRBJ2-4
TGTGCCAGTAGACCTAATGGAGGGTATCAGCCCCAGCATTTT,CASRPNGGYQPQHF,-,-,14,TRBV19,TRBJ1-5
TGTGCCAGCAGCCAAGGGCCGACAGGGTTACATAGCAATCAGCCCCAGCATTTT,CASSQGPTGLHSNQPQHF,-,TRBD1,18,TRBV3-1/TRBV3-2,TRBJ1-5
TGTGCCAGCAGCCTCGGGTTGAACTATGGCTACACCTTC,CASSLGLNYGYTF,-,-,13,TRBV7-9,TRBJ1-2
TGTGCCTGGAGTGTACCTTTGGTGGCTGGGAACACTGAAGCTTTCTTT,CAWSVPLVAGNTEAFF,-,-,16,TRBV30,TRBJ1-1
TGTGCCAGCAGCCTGGGACAGAACACTGAAGCTTTCTTT,CASSLGQNTEAFF,-,-,13,TRBV3-1/TRBV3-2,TRBJ1-1
TGTGCCAGCAGCTCTTGGACTACCGGGGAGCTGTTTTTT,CASSSWTTGELFF,-,-,13,TRBV7-2,TRBJ2-2
TGTGCCAGCAGCTTAGCGACCCCAGGGGCCCCTATGCAGTATTTT,CASSLATPGAPMQYF,few,-,15,TRBV7-9,TRBJ2-3
TGTGCCACGTTAACGGGACAACCCCCATACGAGCAGTACTTC,CATLTGQPPYEQYF,-,-,14,TRBV6-5,TRBJ2-7
TGTGCCAGCAGCGTGGACAGCATCGATGGCTACACCTTC,CASSVDSIDGYTF,-,-,13,TRBV9,TRBJ1-2
TGTGCTAGTTCCCAGGGACAGTATAATTCACCCCTCCACTTT,CASSQGQYNSPLHF,once,TRBD1,14,TRBV2,TRBJ1-6
TGTGCCAGCAGCCCTCTAGCGGGGGTGACAGATACGCAGTATTTT,CASSPLAGVTDTQYF,-,TRBD2,15,TRBV3-1/TRBV3-2,TRBJ2-3
TGTGCCAGCAGCCCCGGACAGGGGGGGGAAAACACTGAAGCTTTCTTT,CASSPGQGGENTEAFF,-,TRBD1,16,TRBV7-8,TRBJ1-1
TGTGCCAGCATGACTCGGGGGGCGAAATACCACGAGCAGTACTTC,CASMTRGAKYHEQYF,-,-,15,TRBV27,TRBJ2-7
TGCGCCAGCAGCCCCCAGGGACAGGGGGGACAAGAGACCCAGTACTTC,CASSPQGQGGQETQYF,-,TRBD1,16,TRBV5-1,TRBJ2-5
TGTGCCATCAGTATAAAGGGACAGGGCTACGAGCAGTACTTC,CAISIKGQGYEQYF,-,TRBD1,14,TRBV10-3,TRBJ2-7
TGTGCCAGCAGTTTATCTTTGGCGGGCACCGGGGAGCTGTTTTTT,CASSLSLAGTGELFF,-,-,15,TRBV27,TRBJ2-2
TGTGCCAGCAGTGATCTCAGGACTGAAGCTTTCTTT,CASSDLRTEAFF,-,-,12,TRBV6-1,TRBJ1-1
TGTGCCAGCAGGCCAGCGGGACCCAATGAGCAGTTCTTC,CASRPAGPNEQFF,-,TRBD2,13,TRBV28,TRBJ2-1
TGTGCCAGCAACCTTGGACAGTTAAACTATGGCTACACCTTC,CASNLGQLNYGYTF,few,-,14,TRBV28,TRBJ1-2
TGCGCCAGCAGCCCATCCGTGGGGCCAATCCCCTCACGAGAGGTGGGCTACACCTTC,CASSPSVGPIPSREVGYTF,-,-,19,TRBV4-1,TRBJ1-2
TGTGCCAGCAGCCCTACCTACTCCCCTGACTATGGCTACACCTTC,CASSPTYSPDYGYTF,-,-,15,TRBV11-2,TRBJ1-2
TGTGCCACCAGGGGGACAGGGGAAAATGAGCAGTTCTTC,CATRGTGENEQFF,-,TRBD1,13,TRBV24-1,TRBJ2-1
TGTGCCAGCAGCTTAGGCCGGCAGACCCCAGGGCCCCAGCATTTT,CASSLGRQTPGPQHF,-,-,15,TRBV13,TRBJ1-5
TGTGCCAGCAGCCTTTCCCCGGGACATTGGGATTTCTTT,CASSLSPGHWDFF,-,-,13,TRBV12-3/TRBV12-4,TRBJ1-1
TGTGCCAGCAGCTTGGAGGGGTACTCTGGGGCCAACGTCCTGACTTTC,CASSLEGYSGANVLTF,-,-,16,TRBV5-4,TRBJ2-6
TGCGCCAGCAGCTTACAGGGGGGGAAGAACGAGCAGTACTTC,CASSLQGGKNEQYF,-,-,14,TRBV5-1,TRBJ2-7
TGCAGCGTTGGTATAGAGACGCAGTATTTT,CSVGIETQYF,-,-,10,TRBV29-1,TRBJ2-3